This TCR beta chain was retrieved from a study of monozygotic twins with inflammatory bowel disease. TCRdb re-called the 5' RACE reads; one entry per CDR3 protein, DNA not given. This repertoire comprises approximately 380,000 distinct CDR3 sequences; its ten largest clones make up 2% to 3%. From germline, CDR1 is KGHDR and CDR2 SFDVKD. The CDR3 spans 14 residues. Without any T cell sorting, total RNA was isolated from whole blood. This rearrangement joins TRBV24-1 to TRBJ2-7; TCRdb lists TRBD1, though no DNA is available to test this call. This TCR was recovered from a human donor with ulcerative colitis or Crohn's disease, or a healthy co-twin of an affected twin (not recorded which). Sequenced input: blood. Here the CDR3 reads CATSDRGLPYEQYF.